A selection of T cell receptor beta chains follows, all from one sample in a study of cytomegalovirus exposure and HLA in healthy donors. Clones were sequenced by immunoSEQ multiplex PCR, and TCRdb holds only the in-frame ones, with some missing. The sample totals tens of thousands of clones. The sample consisted of PBMCs. The origin of the receptors is a woman between 35 and 50 years old in good health and CMV-seropositive. Each CDR3 is given with its conserved first and last residue. The order of the fields is D gene, V gene, J gene, CDR3 protein, CDR3 DNA. D genes are given only for firm matches.

>TRBD1|TRBV5-6|TRBJ1-5
CASSLDRDRGTQPQHF
TGTGCCAGCAGCTTGGACCGGGACAGGGGTACGCAGCCCCAGCATTTT
>TRBD1|TRBV18|TRBJ2-3
CASSPRDRFTDTQYF
TGTGCCAGCTCACCACGGGACAGGTTCACAGATACGCAGTATTTT
>NA|TRBV7-2|TRBJ2-7
CASSLGLDFYEQYF
TGTGCCAGCAGCTTGGGTCTAGACTTCTACGAGCAGTACTTC
>NA|TRBV7-9|TRBJ1-2
CASSEGLRSYTF
TGTGCCAGCAGCGAAGGACTAAGGAGCTACACCTTC
>TRBD2|TRBV4-3|TRBJ2-7
CASSRGAGTIYEQYF
TGCGCCAGCAGTAGAGGAGCGGGGACGATCTACGAGCAGTACTTC
>TRBD1|TRBV7-9|TRBJ2-7
CASSTDRGYEQYF
TGTGCCAGCAGCACAGACAGGGGCTACGAGCAGTACTTC
>TRBD2|TRBV5-4|TRBJ2-4
CASSLRLAGSKNIQYF
TGTGCCAGCAGCCTTAGACTAGCGGGGAGCAAAAACATTCAGTACTTC
>TRBD2|TRBV7-2|TRBJ2-3
CASSFLVRTGGPGDTQYF
TGTGCCAGCAGCTTTCTGGTACGGACGGGAGGGCCAGGAGATACGCAGTATTTT
>NA|TRBV5-1|TRBJ2-1
CASSLPRGGLGENEQFF
TGCGCCAGCAGCTTGCCCAGGGGGGGACTAGGTGAGAATGAGCAGTTCTTC
>TRBD2|TRBV7-9|TRBJ2-5
CASSLSVMASGQETQYF
TGTGCCAGCAGCTTAAGTGTTATGGCTAGCGGACAAGAGACCCAGTACTTC
>TRBD2|TRBV16|TRBJ2-1
CASSQSTSGGYTEQFF
TGTGCCAGCAGCCAATCTACTAGCGGGGGGTACACTGAGCAGTTCTTC
>TRBD1|TRBV27|TRBJ1-5
CASSSTGNQPQHF
TGTGCCAGCAGTTCGACAGGGAATCAGCCCCAGCATTTT
>NA|TRBV5-6|TRBJ1-6
CASSFLRDPWSPLHF
TGTGCCAGCAGCTTTCTCAGGGATCCTTGGTCACCCCTCCACTTT
>NA|TRBV11-2|TRBJ2-7
CASRSLRGNYEQYF
TGTGCCAGCAGGTCCCTCAGGGGTAACTACGAGCAGTACTTC
>TRBD2|TRBV15|TRBJ2-7
CATSRGGLASSYEQYF
TGTGCCACCAGCAGGGGCGGACTAGCGTCCTCTTACGAGCAGTACTTC
>NA|TRBV6-6|TRBJ1-1
CASSYLGGNTEAFF
TGTGCCAGCAGTTACTTAGGGGGAAACACTGAAGCTTTCTTT
>NA|TRBV7-2|TRBJ1-1
CASSFQVLNTEAFF
TGTGCCAGCAGCTTTCAGGTTCTGAACACTGAAGCTTTCTTT
>TRBD2|TRBV11-2|TRBJ2-1
CASSFGTSGRAYNEQFF
TGTGCCAGCAGCTTCGGGACTAGCGGGAGGGCCTACAATGAGCAGTTCTTC
>NA|TRBV11-1|TRBJ2-3
CASSLGPGDTQYF
TGTGCCAGCAGCTTAGGCCCCGGTGATACGCAGTATTTT
>TRBD2|TRBV27|TRBJ2-3
CASSLQWEGDTQYF
TGTGCCAGCAGCCTGCAATGGGAGGGAGATACGCAGTATTTT
>NA|TRBV21-1|TRBJ1-1
CASSSEKGQGKGIYTEAFF
TGTGCCAGCAGCTCCGAAAAGGGACAGGGAAAAGGAATTTACACTGAAGCTTTCTTT
>NA|TRBV28|TRBJ1-1
CASILGGGGMNTEAFF
TGTGCCAGCATCCTAGGGGGGGGCGGGATGAACACTGAAGCTTTCTTT
>TRBD2|TRBV4-1|TRBJ2-7
CASSHRTSGSYEQYF
TGCGCCAGCAGCCACCGGACTAGCGGGAGCTACGAGCAGTACTTC
>TRBD1|TRBV11-2|TRBJ1-4
CASSSSRTGGKLFF
TGTGCCAGCAGCTCCTCACGGACAGGTGGAAAACTGTTTTTT
>NA|TRBV28|TRBJ1-5
CASQEGMRQPQHF
TGTGCCAGCCAGGAGGGGATGCGGCAGCCCCAGCATTTT
>TRBD1|TRBV11-2|TRBJ1-2
CASSIGTAYGYTF
TGTGCCAGCAGCATCGGGACAGCCTATGGCTACACCTTC
>NA|TRBV7-9|TRBJ1-1
CASSFRVDGTEAFF
TGTGCCAGCAGCTTCCGGGTCGATGGCACTGAAGCTTTCTTT
>NA|TRBV7-2|TRBJ2-1
CASSLLGSSYNEQFF
TGTGCCAGCAGCTTATTGGGGAGCTCCTACAATGAGCAGTTCTTC
>TRBD2|TRBV5-1|TRBJ2-1
CASSLGGLAGDNEQFF
TGCGCCAGCAGCTTGGGGGGACTAGCGGGGGACAATGAGCAGTTCTTC
>NA|TRBV10-2|TRBJ2-1
CASGGEPSPLNEQFF
TGCGCCAGCGGCGGGGAACCGAGCCCCCTCAATGAGCAGTTCTTC
>NA|TRBV10-3|TRBJ2-7
CAISETGRGSYEQYF
TGTGCCATCAGTGAGACAGGGCGGGGGTCCTACGAGCAGTACTTC
>NA|TRBV6-5|TRBJ1-2
CASSHQGGSGGYTF
TGTGCCAGCAGTCACCAAGGAGGATCCGGGGGCTACACCTTC
>TRBD1|TRBV28|TRBJ2-4
CASSLVGQGLIEAKNIQYF
TGTGCCAGCAGTTTAGTGGGACAGGGGCTGATCGAGGCCAAAAACATTCAGTACTTC
>NA|TRBV4-3|TRBJ1-2
CASSQEARGFYGYTF
TGCGCCAGCAGCCAAGAGGCCAGGGGATTCTATGGCTACACCTTC
>TRBD1|TRBV2|TRBJ2-5
CASNDREGETQYF
TGTGCCAGCAACGACAGGGAAGGGGAGACCCAGTACTTC
>NA|TRBV19|TRBJ1-1
CASRGSRGRGSKNTEAFF
TGTGCCAGTCGGGGGTCACGAGGGAGGGGATCTAAGAACACTGAAGCTTTCTTT
>TRBD1|TRBV4-1|TRBJ1-2
CASSPQGAYGYTF
TGCGCCAGCAGCCCCCAGGGGGCGTATGGCTACACCTTC
>TRBD1|TRBV5-1|TRBJ1-2
CASSFDTGEVYGYTF
TGCGCCAGCAGCTTCGACACAGGGGAAGTGTATGGCTACACCTTC